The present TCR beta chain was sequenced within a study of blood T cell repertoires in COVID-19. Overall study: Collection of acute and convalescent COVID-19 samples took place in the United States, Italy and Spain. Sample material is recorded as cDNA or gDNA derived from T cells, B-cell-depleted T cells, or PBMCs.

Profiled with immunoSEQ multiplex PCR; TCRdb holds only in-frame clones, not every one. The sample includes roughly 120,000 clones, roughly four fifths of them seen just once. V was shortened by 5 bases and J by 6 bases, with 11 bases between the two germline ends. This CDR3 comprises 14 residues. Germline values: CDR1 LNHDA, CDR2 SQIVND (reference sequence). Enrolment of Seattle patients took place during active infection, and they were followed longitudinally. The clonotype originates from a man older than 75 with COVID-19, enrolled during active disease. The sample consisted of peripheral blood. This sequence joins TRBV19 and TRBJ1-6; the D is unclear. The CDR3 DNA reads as TGTGCCAGTAGTCGAGCGGTGCTTAATTCACCCCTCCACTTT. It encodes CASSRAVLNSPLHF.